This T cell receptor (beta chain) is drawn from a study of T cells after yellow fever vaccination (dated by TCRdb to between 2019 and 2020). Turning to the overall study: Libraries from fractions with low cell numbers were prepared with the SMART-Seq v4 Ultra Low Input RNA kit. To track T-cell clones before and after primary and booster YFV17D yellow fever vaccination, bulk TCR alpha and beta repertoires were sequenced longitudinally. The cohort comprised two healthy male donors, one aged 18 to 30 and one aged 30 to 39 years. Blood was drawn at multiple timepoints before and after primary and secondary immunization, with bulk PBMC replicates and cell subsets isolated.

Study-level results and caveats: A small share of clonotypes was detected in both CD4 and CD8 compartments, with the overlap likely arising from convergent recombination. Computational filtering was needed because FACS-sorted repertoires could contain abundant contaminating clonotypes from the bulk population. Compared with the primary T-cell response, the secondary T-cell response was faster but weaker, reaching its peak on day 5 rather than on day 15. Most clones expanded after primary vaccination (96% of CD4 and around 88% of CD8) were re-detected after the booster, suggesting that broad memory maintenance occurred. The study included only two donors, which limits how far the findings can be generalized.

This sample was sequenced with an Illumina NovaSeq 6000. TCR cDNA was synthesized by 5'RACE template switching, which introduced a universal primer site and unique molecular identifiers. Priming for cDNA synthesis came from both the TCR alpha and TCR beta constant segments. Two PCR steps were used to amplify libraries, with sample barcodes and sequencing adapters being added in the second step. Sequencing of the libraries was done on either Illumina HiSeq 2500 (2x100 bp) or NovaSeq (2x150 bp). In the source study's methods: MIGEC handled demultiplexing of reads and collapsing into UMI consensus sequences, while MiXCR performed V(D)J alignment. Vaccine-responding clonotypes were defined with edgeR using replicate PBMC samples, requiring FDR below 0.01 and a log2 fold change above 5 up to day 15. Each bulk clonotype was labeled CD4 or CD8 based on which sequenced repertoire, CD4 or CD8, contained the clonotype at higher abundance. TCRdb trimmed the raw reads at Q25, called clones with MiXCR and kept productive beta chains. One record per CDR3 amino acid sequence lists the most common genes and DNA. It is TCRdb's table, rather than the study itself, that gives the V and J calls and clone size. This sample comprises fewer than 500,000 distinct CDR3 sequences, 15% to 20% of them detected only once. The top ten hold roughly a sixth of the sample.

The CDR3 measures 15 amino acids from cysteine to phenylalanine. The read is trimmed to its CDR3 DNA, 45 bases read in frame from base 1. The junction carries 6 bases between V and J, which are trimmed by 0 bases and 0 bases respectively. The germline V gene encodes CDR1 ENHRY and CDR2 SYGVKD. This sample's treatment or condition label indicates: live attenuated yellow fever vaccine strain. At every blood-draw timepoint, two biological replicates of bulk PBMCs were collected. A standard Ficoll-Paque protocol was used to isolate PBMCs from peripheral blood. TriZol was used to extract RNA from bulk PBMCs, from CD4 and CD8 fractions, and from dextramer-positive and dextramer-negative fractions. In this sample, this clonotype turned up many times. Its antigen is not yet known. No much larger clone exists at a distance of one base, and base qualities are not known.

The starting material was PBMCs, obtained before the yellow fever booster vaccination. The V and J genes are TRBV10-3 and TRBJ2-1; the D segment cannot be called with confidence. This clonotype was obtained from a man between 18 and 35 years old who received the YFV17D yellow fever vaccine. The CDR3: CAISESRSSYNEQFF. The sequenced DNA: TGTGCCATCAGTGAGTCGAGGAGCTCCTACAATGAGCAGTTCTTC.